This T cell receptor beta chain was obtained from a study of regulatory T cells in long-lasting Graves disease. The time point here: newly diagnosed GD, antithyroid drugs for less than 3 months. PBMC-extracted RNA yielded the TCR library. In this cohort, patients came from an endocrinology department located in Xi'an, China. Library construction for TCR beta used iRepertoire HTBI primers and Arm-PCR of CDR3 regions. Under the authors' procedure: Looking across samples, the authors found 55 to 80 TRBV and 14 to 15 TRBJ segments. TCRdb itself ran the multiplex PCR reads through MiXCR, one entry per CDR3 protein. The V and J calls come from TCRdb's annotation, not from the publication. The data show over 350,000 distinct CDR3 sequences, with 14% to 15% seen just once and about 7.6% held by the top ten. This clonotype showed up many times. With V trimmed by 1 base and J by 9 bases, 5 bases remained unmatched. Germline CDR1 and CDR2: DFQATT and SNEGSKA (reference sequence). CDR3 length: 14 amino acids.

The same sample was also used in a study of T cells in Graves' hyperthyroidism and ophthalmopathy.

This sample comprised peripheral blood mononuclear cells (PBMCs), obtained at new diagnosis, from a patient treated with antithyroid drugs. This TCR was sampled from a woman in her thirties or forties with Graves disease. This sequence joins TRBV20-1 and TRBJ2-4, with 11 positions matching TRBD1. CDR3 amino acids: CSARADRGQSIQYF. In DNA form, the CDR3 reads TGCAGTGCTAGAGCGGACAGGGGGCAAAGCATTCAGTACTTC.